The 21 T cell receptor beta chains presented below share a single source sample, sequenced in a study of cytomegalovirus exposure and HLA in healthy donors (dated by TCRdb to 2017 to 2019). Library preparation used the immunoSEQ multiplex PCR assay. The multiplex PCR relied on a mix of 60 forward primers for TCR Vbeta segments and 13 reverse primers for TCR Jbeta segments. TCRdb holds this immuneACCESS table with in-frame rearrangements only. Some clones are missing; in checked studies, unresolved V genes explain under half, and the rest has no known cause. The sample table records just over 150,000 clones; roughly 80% of these occur just once. Of the sample, approximately 3.1% is held by the ten largest clones. Sequencing was carried out using PBMCs. These receptors came from a middle-aged woman in good health and CMV-seronegative.

The chain has TRBV7-2 and TRBJ2-7; no clear D. Germline V gene lookup returns CDR1 SGHTA and CDR2 FQGNSA. The CDR3 has 11 residues. V lost 3 bases, J lost 6 bases, and 6 bases lay in between. The CDR3 sequence is CASSFSVEQYF. The CDR3 region has the DNA TGTGCCAGCAGCTTTTCTGTCGAGCAGTACTTC.

The V call is TRBV27, the J call TRBJ1-5, with a tentative D call TRBD1 (5 bases). This CDR3 is built from 14 residues. Trimming pared 1 base from V and 6 bases from J, leaving 10 bases between. Germline CDR1 and CDR2: MNHEY and SMNVEV (reference sequence). CDR3 bases: TGTGCCAGCAGTTTATATTCAGGGTTTCAGCCCCAGCATTTT. Translated: CASSLYSGFQPQHF.

V and J are TRBV6-1 and TRBJ1-2; D perhaps matches TRBD1 (5 bases). Deletions cut 2 bases from V and 2 bases from J, with 6 bases between. CDR1 is MNHNS and CDR2 is SASEGT in the germline V gene. The CDR3 has 13 residues. The CDR3 region is CASSESGNYGYTF. Written as DNA, the CDR3 is TGTGCCAGCAGTGAATCAGGGAACTATGGCTACACCTTC.

The rearrangement links TRBV19 to TRBJ2-1, with D possibly being TRBD2 (6 bases). The CDR3 sequence is 13 residues long. V was cut by 6 bases and J by 8 bases, with 14 bases left in between. Per the germline V gene, CDR1 is LNHDA and CDR2 is SQIVND (reference sequence). The CDR3 DNA reads TGTGCCAGTAGCGCCGGGACTGTCGATGAGCAGTTCTTC. Its protein product is CASSAGTVDEQFF.

This chain connects TRBV10-2 to TRBJ2-7; the match to TRBD1 covers 7 bases. The CDR3 extends over 13 amino acids. Germline values: CDR1 WSHSY, CDR2 SAAADI. V lost 6 bases and J lost 5; bases outside the gene matches: 7. CDR3 in amino acids: CASSLDRADEQYF. In DNA, the CDR3 is TGCGCCAGCAGCTTAGACAGGGCCGACGAGCAGTACTTC.

This chain links TRBV19 with TRBJ1-1, with D hard to call. This CDR3 contains 11 residues. The germline V gene encodes CDR1 LNHDA and CDR2 SQIVND (reference sequence). The ends were cut back, 3 bases at V and 5 bases at J, with 4 bases in the middle. The CDR3 DNA follows: TGTGCCAGTAGTATCTATACTGAAGCTTTCTTT. Protein product: CASSIYTEAFF.

The chain has TRBV4-2 and TRBJ1-2; 11 bases are shared with TRBD1. After removal of 1 base from V and 8 bases from J, the junction contained 9 bases not matched to a gene. CDR1 LGHNA and CDR2 YNFKEQ come from the germline V gene. The length of the CDR3 is 16 residues. CDR3 loop: CASSQGPPGQGVGYTF. The CDR3 DNA reads TGTGCCAGCAGCCAAGGCCCTCCGGGACAGGGGGTAGGCTACACCTTC.

The V and J genes are TRBV5-1 and TRBJ1-2, with D maybe TRBD1 (6 bases). CDR1 and CDR2 (germline): SGHRS, YFSETQ. Trimming pared 0 bases from V and 2 bases from J, leaving 8 bases between. This CDR3 has 14 amino acids. The DNA of the CDR3 is TGCGCCAGCAGCTTGGGGCAGGGGAACTATGGCTACACCTTC. This codes for CASSLGQGNYGYTF.

This clone was counted only a few times. The chain links TRBV4-2 to TRBJ1-1; 10 nucleotides line up with TRBD1. Trimming at V came to 4 bases and at J to 5 bases, leaving 19 bases not matched to a gene. The germline V gene encodes CDR1 LGHNA and CDR2 YNFKEQ. The CDR3 covers 19 residues. CDR3 sequence reads: CASSRTSIFTTGGATEAFF. CDR3 bases: TGTGCCAGCAGCCGAACAAGCATTTTCACGACAGGGGGCGCGACTGAAGCTTTCTTT.

This clone was found once. V usage is TRBV20-1 and J usage is TRBJ2-3; D gene ambiguous. The V and J ends lost 3 bases and 3 bases respectively, with 4 bases between them. The CDR3 length is 11 residues. CDR1 DFQATT and CDR2 SNEGSKA come from the germline V gene (reference sequence). CDR3 region: CSASRTDTQYF. CDR3 coding DNA: TGCAGTGCTAGTCGGACAGATACGCAGTATTTT.

The rearrangement links TRBV28 to TRBJ2-1, with 7 bases lining up with TRBD2. The CDR3 sequence is 15 residues long. CDR1 and CDR2 from the germline V gene are MDHEN and SYDVKM. With V trimmed by 3 bases and J by 5 bases, 7 bases remained unmatched. The CDR3 here is CASSLGLAVNNEQFF. DNA of the CDR3: TGTGCCAGCAGTTTGGGCCTAGCGGTGAACAATGAGCAGTTCTTC.

The chain combines TRBV14 with TRBJ2-1, with D perhaps TRBD1 (5 bases). V lost 2 bases to trimming and J lost 1 base, with 12 bases between them. Germline V lookup: CDR1 SGHDN, CDR2 FVKESK. This CDR3 region has 16 residues. CDR3 residues: CASSQLSYRSYNEQFF. The CDR3 DNA is TGTGCCAGCAGCCAACTTAGCTACAGGTCCTACAATGAGCAGTTCTTC.

The chain has TRBV29-1 and TRBJ2-3, with 7 bases lining up with TRBD1. The CDR3 runs to 13 residues. The V segment lost 2 bases and the J segment 5 bases; nucleotides outside the gene matches: 4. Germline V lookup: CDR1 SQVTM, CDR2 ANQGSEA. The CDR3 sequence is CSVEWAGGDTQYF. DNA of the CDR3: TGCAGCGTTGAATGGGCAGGGGGAGATACGCAGTATTTT.

The V gene is TRBV27, the J gene TRBJ2-1; 11 nucleotides align to TRBD2. CDR3 length equals 15 residues. Germline V gene sequence: CDR1 MNHEY, CDR2 SMNVEV (reference sequence). The trim removed 5 bases at V and 4 bases at J, leaving 4 bases unmatched. In DNA form, the CDR3 reads TGTGCCAGCAGTATCATAGCGGGGGGGTACAATGAGCAGTTCTTC. Translation: CASSIIAGGYNEQFF.

This clone has only a few counts. This chain connects TRBV6-6 to TRBJ2-1, with 7 bases identical to TRBD1. V was clipped by 8 bases and J by 4 bases; unmatched bases: 5. The germline CDR1 and CDR2 sequences are MNHNY and SVGAGI (reference sequence). The CDR3 extends over 13 amino acids. CDR3 in amino acids: CASGGQSYNEQFF. In nucleotides, the CDR3 is TGTGCCAGCGGGGGACAGTCATACAATGAGCAGTTCTTC.

This rearrangement joins TRBV27 to TRBJ1-1, with D perhaps matching TRBD1 (5 bases). CDR3 length: 15 residues. With 4 bases removed from V and 0 bases from J, the gap between germline ends came to 12 bases. Per germline, CDR1 MNHEY and CDR2 SMNVEV (reference sequence). The CDR3 here is CASSSDSTLNTEAFF. CDR3 DNA: TGTGCCAGCAGTTCCGACAGTACTTTGAACACTGAAGCTTTCTTT.

The chain has TRBV28 and TRBJ2-2, with 10 nucleotides matching TRBD2. After removal of 7 bases from V and 5 bases from J, the junction contained 7 bases not matched to a gene. The CDR3 totals 15 residues. Germline V lookup: CDR1 MDHEN, CDR2 SYDVKM. CDR3 nucleotides: TGTGCCAGCAATCAAGCACTAGCGGGGACCGGGGAGCTGTTTTTT. As protein: CASNQALAGTGELFF.

This sequence joins TRBV9 and TRBJ2-3, with D hard to call. Per germline, CDR1 SGDLS and CDR2 YYNGEE. The germline V and J ends were trimmed by 2 bases and 2 bases, with 15 bases remaining between them. This CDR3 spans 16 amino acids. CDR3 in amino acids: CASSVLESVVTDTQYF. CDR3 DNA sequence: TGTGCCAGCAGCGTGCTGGAGTCGGTGGTCACAGATACGCAGTATTTT.

The V call is TRBV21-1, the J call TRBJ1-1. TRBV21-1 is given as a pseudogene. The CDR3 sequence is 12 residues long. CDR3 amino acids: CASSTYFGYAFF. CDR3 coding DNA: TGTGCCAGCAGCACCTACTTTGGTTACGCTTTCTTT.

This clone was detected a few times. The CDR3 DNA is TGTGCCACCTCATTGAATTGGGGGCTGAACTATGGCTACACCTTC. It yields the protein CATSLNWGLNYGYTF. The chain couples TRBV15 to TRBJ1-2, with D maybe TRBD1 (6 bases). The CDR3 totals 15 residues. Between the trimmed V and J ends, which lost 8 bases and 2 bases, there was a span of 18 bases. Germline V gene lookup returns CDR1 LNHNV and CDR2 YYDKDF (reference sequence).

The genes are TRBV19 and TRBJ2-3; D uncertain. The CDR3 is made up of 15 amino acids. Germline values: CDR1 LNHDA, CDR2 SQIVND (reference sequence). With 6 bases removed from V and 4 bases from J, the gap between germline ends came to 17 bases. This CDR3 reads CASRSTVGSPDTQYF. CDR3 coding DNA: TGTGCCAGTAGATCGACGGTGGGTAGCCCAGATACGCAGTATTTT.